The 13 T cell receptor beta chains below were found in one sample sequenced in a study of shared clonotypes between healthy human individuals (dated by TCRdb to about 2020). Library generation was performed with the immunoSEQ multiplex PCR assay. TCRdb carries this immuneACCESS record with in-frame sequences only. Its versions omit some clonotypes, under half of them owing to an unresolved V gene in the studies checked, with the rest unexplained. The sample data list 800,000 or so clones, and 90% to 97% of these were observed just once. In total, the top ten clones hold less than 0.25% of the sample. CD8 naive samples were CD45RO-negative cells positively selected for CCR7, giving a CD45RA+CCR7+ population that excluded TemRA cells. The specimen was naive CD8+ T cells sorted from blood. The label giving this sample's cell subset or site can be read as: CD45RA+CCR7+. The receptors stem from a man aged 25-45 years in good health.

V and J are TRBV11-2 and TRBJ2-6; D is possibly TRBD2 (7 bases). The CDR3 loop spans 19 amino acids. Trimming pared 5 bases from V and 0 bases from J, leaving 20 bases between. The V gene's germline CDR1 is SGHAT and CDR2 FQNNGV. CDR3 sequence: CASSPLGGARSSGANVLTF. The CDR3 bases are TGTGCCAGCAGCCCCTTGGGGGGGGCGCGCTCCTCTGGGGCCAACGTCCTGACTTTC.

Regarding this clone: Other DNA sequences in the sample encode the same CDR3. V gene TRBV10-2 combines with J gene TRBJ2-7; D uncertain. This CDR3 spans 11 amino acids. Germline CDR1 and CDR2: WSHSY and SAAADI. V lost 3 bases, J lost 0 bases, and 0 bases lay in between. The DNA of the CDR3 is TGCGCCAGCAGTGACTCCTACGAGCAGTACTTC. This codes for CASSDSYEQYF.

The DNA for the CDR3 is TGTGCCAGCAGCAACCTTAGCGGGAGCACAGATACGCAGTATTTT. It translates to CASSNLSGSTDTQYF. The chain uses TRBV7-9 and TRBJ2-3, with 7 nucleotides matching TRBD2. CDR1 is SEHNR and CDR2 is FQNEAQ in the germline V gene (reference sequence). Trimming removed 5 bases from V and 0 bases from J; junction bases left unmatched: 5. This CDR3 has 15 residues.

The J gene is TRBJ1-5, the V gene TRBV19; 9 bases line up with TRBD1. Germline CDR1 and CDR2: LNHDA and SQIVND (reference sequence). The CDR3 length is 16 residues. V trimming: 1 base; J trimming: 6 bases; junction bases outside the gene matches: 7. CDR3 in DNA: TGTGCCAGTAGTATAGGGATAGGGACAGGGATTCAGCCCCAGCATTTT. The encoded protein is CASSIGIGTGIQPQHF.

The J gene is TRBJ2-1, the V gene TRBV15, with D possibly matching TRBD2 (6 bases). The CDR3 has 14 amino acids. V lost 1 base to trimming and J lost 3 bases, with 7 bases between them. Germline V gene data show CDR1 as LNHNV and CDR2 as YYDKDF (reference sequence). The DNA for the CDR3 is TGTGCCACCAGCAGAGTTAGCGGCTACAATGAGCAGTTCTTC. As protein: CATSRVSGYNEQFF.

This chain links TRBV5-1 with TRBJ2-7, with no clear D. The V end lost 2 bases, the J end lost 5 bases, and 14 bases lay between the germline ends. CDR1 is SGHRS and CDR2 is YFSETQ in the germline V gene. CDR3 size: 14 residues. The CDR3: CASSFLGNGDEQYF. CDR3 sequence (DNA): TGCGCCAGCAGCTTCCTGGGTAATGGGGACGAGCAGTACTTC.

The chain carries TRBV2 and TRBJ1-5; the D gene is possibly TRBD1 (5 bases). Germline lookup yields CDR1 SNHLY and CDR2 FYNNEI. This CDR3 region has 15 residues. Trimming shortened V by 3 bases and J by 7 bases, and 16 bases separated the two germline ends. Here the CDR3 reads CASSDPTIPGQPQHF. DNA of the CDR3: TGTGCCAGCAGTGACCCGACCATCCCAGGGCAGCCCCAGCATTTT. The variable domain in full, completed from reference TRBV2 and TRBJ1-5, reads EPEVTQTPSHQVTQMGQEVILRCVPISNHLYFYWYRQILGQKVEFLVSFYNNEISEKSEIFDDQFSVERPDGSNFTLKIRSTKLEDSAMYFCASSDPTIPGQPQHFGDGTRLSIL.

This clone was observed a single time. V is TRBV29-1 and J is TRBJ1-2, with D perhaps TRBD1 (6 bases). Trimming shortened V by 3 bases and J by 7 bases, and 15 bases separated the two germline ends. Germline CDR1 SQVTM, CDR2 ANQGSEA. This CDR3 has 13 amino acids. The CDR3 spells CSVDNRESSGYTF. CDR3 DNA sequence: TGCAGCGTTGACAACAGGGAGTCAAGTGGCTACACCTTC.

This clone was seen a few times. This rearrangement joins TRBV28 to TRBJ2-7, with 11 bases matching TRBD2. The V segment lost 4 bases and the J segment 2 bases; nucleotides outside the gene matches: 7. The CDR3 sequence is 16 residues long. Germline V CDR1 and CDR2: MDHEN, SYDVKM. In nucleotides, the CDR3 is TGTGCCAGCAGTTACACTAGCGGGAGCCGCCCCTACGAGCAGTACTTC. It specifies CASSYTSGSRPYEQYF.

This chain links TRBV7-7 with TRBJ1-4; perhaps TRBD1 as D (5 bases). Per germline, CDR1 SSHAT and CDR2 FNYEAQ (reference sequence). This CDR3 region has 13 residues. V lost 5 bases and J 10 bases, leaving 14 bases between the germline ends. CDR3: CASSPSGGSKLFF. Here the CDR3 DNA reads TGTGCCAGCAGCCCTTCGGGGGGATCAAAACTGTTTTTT.

The rearrangement links TRBV5-5 to TRBJ2-1, with D maybe TRBD2 (5 bases). The germline CDR1 and CDR2 sequences are SGHKS and YYEKEE (reference sequence). The CDR3 totals 17 residues. V was cut by 5 bases and J by 13 bases, with 31 bases left in between. The CDR3 sequence: CASRLLGSGEDLSVQFF. CDR3 DNA: TGTGCCAGCAGACTGCTTGGAAGTGGCGAGGACTTATCGGTACAGTTCTTC. Based on the CDR3 plus reference TRBV5-5 and TRBJ2-1, the full variable domain is DAGVTQSPTHLIKTRGQQVTLRCSPISGHKSVSWYQQVLGQGPQFIFQYYEKEERGRGNFPDRFSARQFPNYSSELNVNALLLGDSALYLCASRLLGSGEDLSVQFFGPGTRLTVL.

The chain combines TRBV14 with TRBJ2-7; TRBD2 matches at 7 bases. The CDR3 contains 15 residues. With V trimmed by 1 base and J by 1 base, 4 bases remained unmatched. Germline lookup yields CDR1 SGHDN and CDR2 FVKESK. CDR3 sequence reads: CASSQGGSRSYEQYF. DNA of the CDR3: TGTGCCAGCAGCCAAGGCGGGAGTCGTTCCTACGAGCAGTACTTC.

V is TRBV29-1 and J is TRBJ2-7, with D hard to call. Germline lookup yields CDR1 SQVTM and CDR2 ANQGSEA. Trimming pared 1 base from V and 3 bases from J, leaving 16 bases between. The CDR3 spans 15 residues. This chain's CDR3 is CSVEVLGSEDYEQYF. The CDR3 DNA reads TGCAGCGTTGAAGTGTTGGGCAGTGAAGACTACGAGCAGTACTTC.